Given below is one T cell receptor (beta chain) in context. The antigen is undetermined. This entry belongs to a study of T cell clones after liver transplantation. Overall study: Timepoints were pre-transplant, pre-withdrawal, and after withdrawal was completed or failed.

Study-wide results and caveats: Graft donor-reactive T cells possibly entered the graft instead of undergoing deletion. In two subjects, few donor cells limited the measurable donor-reactive repertoire.

Libraries were prepared by immunoSEQ multiplex PCR; TCRdb keeps only in-frame clonotypes and omits some of them. The sample includes tens of thousands of clones, around 75% of them seen just once. The material sequenced was CD4+ T cells from blood, taken before liver transplant. This clonotype was obtained from a human donor who received a liver transplant.

CDR3 bases: TGTGCCAGCAGCTTGGCCCTTTCTGGGGCCAACGTCCTGACTTTC. Translation: CASSLALSGANVLTF. This chain joins TRBV5-8 and TRBJ2-6; no definite D call. The CDR3 loop spans 15 amino acids. Looked up from germline, CDR1 is SGHTS and CDR2 is YDEGEE. V was trimmed by 0 bases and J by 1 base, leaving 5 bases between them.